This passage covers 30 T cell receptor beta chains from one sample sequenced in a study of Tregs in tolerant kidney transplant recipients (dated by TCRdb to the late 2010s). Libraries were made using the immunoSEQ multiplex PCR assay. TCRdb obtained this table from immuneACCESS and retained in-frame rearrangements with V and J assigned. These tables miss some clones; where compared with another copy, unresolved V genes account for less than half of the shortfall, and the remainder is unexplained. The sample records about 94,000 clones, 93% of which are singletons. 0.46% of the sample lies in the top ten. Read against the paper, the sample's time point label means: blood sample drawn before combined kidney and bone marrow transplant. The specimen was CD4+ T cells from blood, collected before the transplant. The receptors derive from a human donor who received a combined kidney and bone marrow transplant.

This clone has only a few counts. This chain joins TRBV7-2 and TRBJ2-7; 14 nucleotides match TRBD2. The CDR3 length is 19 residues. With V trimmed by 1 base and J by 0 bases, 8 bases remained unmatched. Germline CDR1 is SGHTA and CDR2 is FQGNSA. CDR3 nucleotides: TGTGCCAGCAGCTTAGGCCCTGGGGGGACTAGCGGGGGCTCCTACGAGCAGTACTTC. It encodes CASSLGPGGTSGGSYEQYF.

The rearrangement uses TRBV7-6 and TRBJ1-4; TRBD1 matches 9 bases. V gave up 3 bases and J gave up 5 bases; unmatched junction bases: 1. Germline V gene sequence: CDR1 SGHVS, CDR2 FNYEAQ. The CDR3 runs 14 residues. CDR3 in DNA: TGTGCCAGCAGCTTCGGACAGGGGAATGAAAAACTGTTTTTT. Translated: CASSFGQGNEKLFF.

The chain links TRBV11-2 to TRBJ2-2; D possibly corresponds to TRBD1 (5 bases). V was trimmed by 5 bases and J by 5 bases, leaving 15 bases between them. This CDR3 contains 15 residues. Per germline, CDR1 SGHAT and CDR2 FQNNGV. The DNA for the CDR3 is TGTGCCAGCAGCATAAGGACGGCAGGGACCGGGGAGCTGTTTTTT. Protein sequence: CASSIRTAGTGELFF.

This clone was found once. This sequence joins TRBV7-3 and TRBJ2-2; TRBD1 might be the D (5 bases). Trimming removed 1 base from V and 6 bases from J, with 9 bases in between. Germline CDR1 SGHTA, CDR2 FQGTGA. The CDR3 has 14 amino acids. CDR3 in amino acids: CASSLIGDSGELFF. The CDR3 DNA sequence: TGTGCCAGCAGCTTAATAGGGGATTCCGGGGAGCTGTTTTTT.

The genes are TRBV7-2 and TRBJ2-4; 13 bases are a match to TRBD2. V trimming: 3 bases; J trimming: 1 base; junction bases outside the gene matches: 6. The V gene's germline CDR1 is SGHTA and CDR2 FQGNSA. This CDR3 spans 18 amino acids. The CDR3 DNA sequence: TGTGCCAGCAGCTTGCGGACTAGCGGGAGTGCGGCCAAAAACATTCAGTACTTC. Translating it yields CASSLRTSGSAAKNIQYF.

This chain links TRBV28 with TRBJ2-3; no definite D call. V was cut by 6 bases and J by 1 base, with 8 bases left in between. This CDR3 is built from 13 residues. CDR1 is MDHEN and CDR2 is SYDVKM in the germline V gene. The CDR3 protein is CASSSSGTDTQYF. CDR3 coding DNA: TGTGCCAGCAGCTCATCGGGCACAGATACGCAGTATTTT.

This rearrangement joins TRBV7-2 to TRBJ2-1, with D uncertain. CDR3 length equals 12 residues. The V gene's germline CDR1 is SGHTA and CDR2 FQGNSA. Between the trimmed V and J ends, which lost 3 bases and 9 bases, there was a span of 9 bases. The CDR3 sequence: CASSFDSREQFF. As DNA, the CDR3 is TGTGCCAGCAGCTTCGATAGTCGTGAGCAGTTCTTC.

The chain is built from TRBV7-9 and TRBJ2-7; 9 nucleotides match TRBD1. Germline V CDR1 and CDR2: SEHNR, FQNEAQ (reference sequence). Germline trimming cut 1 base from V and 6 bases from J; bases unmatched to any gene: 7. The CDR3 is 15 amino acids. CDR3 amino acids: CASSLVGTGKTEQYF. CDR3 coding DNA: TGTGCCAGCAGCTTAGTGGGGACAGGGAAAACCGAGCAGTACTTC.

The genes are TRBV19 and TRBJ2-3; 9 bases align to TRBD2. Germline CDR1 reads LNHDA; CDR2 reads SQIVND (reference sequence). This CDR3 contains 15 residues. V shed 3 bases, J shed 1 base, and the junction held 2 bases outside the gene matches. This chain's CDR3 is CASSMASGGTDTQYF. The CDR3 DNA sequence: TGTGCCAGTAGTATGGCTAGCGGGGGCACAGATACGCAGTATTTT.

A single count supports this clone. The J gene is TRBJ2-2, the V gene TRBV7-2, with D unclear. The CDR3 loop spans 15 amino acids. V lost 4 bases, J lost 3 bases, and 12 bases lay in between. Germline CDR1 and CDR2: SGHTA and FQGNSA. The CDR3 nucleotides are TGTGCCAGCAGCTCGTCGACTTATTACACCGGGGAGCTGTTTTTT. This sequence encodes CASSSSTYYTGELFF.

The count of this clone is one. The rearrangement links TRBV10-3 to TRBJ2-3, with a tentative D call TRBD1 (6 bases). V gave up 2 bases and J gave up 1 base, with 10 bases separating them. Germline CDR1 reads ENHRY; CDR2 reads SYGVKD. This CDR3 is built from 15 residues. This chain's CDR3 is CAISEQTGRTDTQYF. CDR3 DNA: TGTGCCATCAGTGAGCAGACAGGTCGCACAGATACGCAGTATTTT.

V is TRBV7-9 and J is TRBJ1-1, with no clear D. CDR1 SEHNR and CDR2 FQNEAQ come from the germline V gene (reference sequence). Deletions cut 1 base from V and 1 base from J, with 7 bases between. The CDR3 runs to 14 residues. In nucleotides, the CDR3 is TGTGCCAGCAGCTTAGTATCCGGGAACACTGAAGCTTTCTTT. Residues: CASSLVSGNTEAFF.

The chain links TRBV4-2 to TRBJ2-3; 10 nucleotides agree with TRBD1. The V gene end was trimmed by 1 base and the J gene end by 4 bases; junction bases not matched to a gene: 2. Per germline, CDR1 LGHNA and CDR2 YNFKEQ. This CDR3 region has 15 residues. The CDR3 reads CASSQGDRGADTQYF. The CDR3 DNA reads TGTGCCAGCAGCCAAGGGGACAGGGGTGCAGATACGCAGTATTTT.

The chain carries TRBV5-4 and TRBJ1-2; D is uncertain. CDR3 length: 14 residues. The V gene's germline CDR1 is SGHNT and CDR2 YYREEE (reference sequence). V was pared by 2 bases and J by 6 bases, with 14 bases between. This CDR3 reads CASSLYYSGNGYTF. CDR3 nucleotides: TGTGCCAGCAGCTTATATTATTCGGGAAATGGCTACACCTTC.

The V gene is TRBV2, the J gene TRBJ1-2; 7 nucleotides align to TRBD1. Germline CDR1 and CDR2: SNHLY and FYNNEI. The J segment lost 7 bases and the V segment lost 4 bases, leaving 6 bases of the junction unmatched. This CDR3 comprises 13 residues. For the CDR3, the DNA is TGTGCCAGCAGTGCTGACAGGGATCGTGGCTACACCTTC. It translates to CASSADRDRGYTF.

This chain uses TRBV5-1 with TRBJ2-3; TRBD2 agrees at 11 bases. This CDR3 is 16 amino acids long. V lost 3 bases to trimming and J lost 6 bases; unmatched junction nucleotides: 9. Germline values: CDR1 SGHRS, CDR2 YFSETQ. CDR3 sequence (DNA): TGCGCCAGCAGCTACCTCGCTAGCGGGGGGTGGGATACGCAGTATTTT. Translated, it gives CASSYLASGGWDTQYF.

J is TRBJ2-7 and V is TRBV9; 8 positions match TRBD1. CDR1 is SGDLS, CDR2 YYNGEE, per germline. Germline trimming cut 3 bases from V and 4 bases from J; bases unmatched to any gene: 0. The CDR3 spans 12 residues. CDR3 sequence: CASSGQGYEQYF. The CDR3 DNA reads as TGTGCCAGCAGCGGACAGGGGTACGAGCAGTACTTC.

The CDR3 DNA is TGTGCCAGCAGCACCCAGACTAGCGGGAGTTCGGATACGCAGTATTTT. Its protein is CASSTQTSGSSDTQYF. The rearrangement joins TRBV7-2 to TRBJ2-3, with TRBD2 matching 12 bases. Trimming took 5 bases from V and 6 from J; bases not matched to a gene: 9. Germline loops: CDR1 SGHTA, CDR2 FQGNSA. The CDR3 totals 16 residues.

This chain joins TRBV5-6 and TRBJ2-5; D remains unclear. Per germline, CDR1 SGHDT and CDR2 YYEEEE. The CDR3 totals 17 residues. The V and J ends lost 4 bases and 1 base respectively, with 20 bases between them. This CDR3 reads CASSPFIHIPGQETQYF. The CDR3 nucleotides read TGTGCCAGCAGCCCATTCATACATATCCCGGGCCAAGAGACCCAGTACTTC.

This clone was recorded once. The rearrangement links TRBV5-4 to TRBJ2-5; a possible D gene is TRBD2 (5 bases). The CDR3 has 16 residues. The V gene lost 2 bases and the J gene lost 5 bases, with 19 bases spanning the gap. In germline, CDR1 is SGHNT, CDR2 YYREEE (reference sequence). CDR3 nucleotides: TGTGCCAGCAGCTTAGGTCAAGGGTGGACTTCCGAGACCCAGTACTTC. Translated, it gives CASSLGQGWTSETQYF.

This clone was found once. The chain uses TRBV6-6 and TRBJ2-2, with D uncertain. This CDR3 spans 13 amino acids. Trimming shortened V by 7 bases and J by 1 base, and 7 bases separated the two germline ends. Germline V lookup: CDR1 MNHNY, CDR2 SVGAGI (reference sequence). CDR3 sequence: CASKSENTGELFF. The CDR3 coding sequence is TGTGCCAGCAAGTCAGAGAACACCGGGGAGCTGTTTTTT.

The CDR3 loop reads CAWSQDRAYGYTF. DNA for the CDR3: TGTGCCTGGAGTCAGGACAGGGCCTATGGCTACACCTTC. The J gene is TRBJ1-2, the V gene TRBV30; 8 bases are a match to TRBD1. Germline CDR1 reads GTSNPN; CDR2 reads SVGIG (reference sequence). Trimming at V came to 2 bases and at J to 4 bases, leaving 3 bases not matched to a gene. The CDR3 consists of 13 residues.

V gene TRBV5-4 combines with J gene TRBJ2-7; D not certain. V shed 4 bases and J shed 0 bases, with 11 bases lying between them. Germline CDR1 and CDR2: SGHNT and YYREEE (reference sequence). The CDR3 covers 14 residues. The CDR3 region is CASSPGVRSYEQYF. As DNA, the CDR3 is TGTGCCAGCAGCCCTGGAGTCCGCTCCTACGAGCAGTACTTC.

The rearrangement uses TRBV7-2 and TRBJ1-2; TRBD1 matches 9 bases. This CDR3 is built from 14 residues. Germline-derived CDR1 and CDR2 are SGHTA and FQGNSA. J gave up 6 bases and V 4 bases, and 6 bases lay outside the gene matches. CDR3 sequence reads: CASSSYRGRDGYTF. In DNA form, the CDR3 reads TGTGCCAGCAGCTCATACAGGGGGCGGGATGGCTACACCTTC. The full variable domain, its missing parts supplied by reference TRBV7-2 and TRBJ1-2, is GAGVSQSPSNKVTEKGKDVELRCDPISGHTALYWYRQSLGQGLEFLIYFQGNSAPDKSGLPSDRFSAERTGGSVSTLTIQRTQQEDSAVYLCASSSYRGRDGYTFGSGTRLTVV.

The V and J genes are TRBV9 and TRBJ2-1; 12 positions agree with TRBD1. Trimming at V came to 3 bases and at J to 4 bases, leaving 2 bases not matched to a gene. Germline V CDR1 and CDR2: SGDLS, YYNGEE. CDR3 length equals 15 residues. The CDR3 protein is CASSGDRGRYNEQFF. The DNA for the CDR3 is TGTGCCAGCAGCGGGGACAGGGGGCGATACAATGAGCAGTTCTTC.

This clone was found a few times. The V gene is TRBV14, the J gene TRBJ2-1, with 10 bases matching TRBD2. This CDR3 is built from 15 residues. V shed 1 base and J 9 bases; nucleotides not matched to a gene: 6. Germline V gives CDR1 SGHDN, CDR2 FVKESK. The CDR3 DNA follows: TGTGCCAGCAGCCAAGTGGCTAGCGGGAGAAGTGAGCAGTTCTTC. Encoded protein: CASSQVASGRSEQFF.

The chain couples TRBV14 to TRBJ2-3; D may be TRBD1 (6 bases). V was cut by 4 bases and J by 8 bases, with 7 bases left in between. Germline assignment: CDR1 SGHDN and CDR2 FVKESK. The CDR3 length is 11 residues. For the CDR3, the DNA is TGTGCCAGCAGCCTAGGGGGTACGCAGTATTTT. This encodes CASSLGGTQYF.

This clone was observed once. The chain is built from TRBV5-4 and TRBJ2-3; TRBD2 aligns across 7 bases. V was pared by 1 base and J by 0 bases, with 5 bases of the junction left unmatched. Germline V lookup: CDR1 SGHNT, CDR2 YYREEE (reference sequence). The CDR3 is 16 residues long. The CDR3: CASSLRRGYSTDTQYF. CDR3 in DNA: TGTGCCAGCAGCTTGCGGCGGGGGTACAGCACAGATACGCAGTATTTT.

CDR3: CASSSGMNGVSGANVLTF. The DNA of the CDR3 is TGTGCCAGCAGCTCTGGCATGAACGGAGTTTCTGGGGCCAACGTCCTGACTTTC. This chain connects TRBV11-3 to TRBJ2-6; D is undetermined. Per germline, CDR1 SGHNT and CDR2 YENEEA. The CDR3 consists of 18 residues. The V end lost 4 bases, the J end lost 1 base, and 17 bases lay between the germline ends.

The CDR3 DNA sequence: TGTGCCAGTAGTCTTAGACCGCCTGGGGGGACTGAAGCTTTCTTT. Translated, it gives CASSLRPPGGTEAFF. J is TRBJ1-1 and V is TRBV19; weak D call: TRBD1 (5 bases). Germline CDR1 and CDR2: LNHDA and SQIVND (reference sequence). The CDR3 sequence is 15 residues long. V gave up 5 bases and J gave up 5 bases, with 18 bases separating them.